The clone carrying this T cell receptor beta chain was observed a few times. Original analysis: Reference gene primers were amplified, and this amplification served to estimate nucleated cell counts. Sequenced by immunoSEQ multiplex PCR; TCRdb stores in-frame clones only, minus some. That table is the source of V, J and clone size, and D and trimming were worked out from the DNA. Here the sample spans some 120,000 clones, approximately 77% being singletons. This sample is part of a study of blood T cell repertoires in COVID-19. About the research overall: There were acute and convalescent COVID-19 samples, and they came from the United States, Italy and Spain.

Per germline, CDR1 SGHNT and CDR2 YENEEA. The CDR3 length is 12 residues. V dropped 3 bases and J dropped 3 bases, with 2 bases sitting between them. J is TRBJ2-2 and V is TRBV11-3; D not certain. The sample was peripheral blood. The source of this sequence is a man aged 80 or over with acute or convalescent COVID-19. As DNA, the CDR3 is TGTGCCAGCAGCTTCGACACCGGGGAGCTGTTTTTT. Its translation: CASSFDTGELFF. Together with reference TRBV11-3 and TRBJ2-2, the CDR3 gives the full variable domain: EAGVVQSPRYKIIEKKQPVAFWCNPISGHNTLYWYLQNLGQGPELLIRYENEEAVDDSQLPKDRFSAERLKGVDSTLKIQPAELGDSAVYLCASSFDTGELFFGEGSRLTVL.